The 31 T cell receptor beta chains below come from one sample, sequenced in a study of cytomegalovirus exposure and HLA in healthy donors. Vbeta (60) and Jbeta (13) primers were used in the PCR. The table came from immunoSEQ multiplex PCR; TCRdb's copy has only in-frame clones and leaves some out. The table shows some 110,000 clones, with around 80% occurring only once. Source material: PBMCs. All receptors derive from a woman in her 50s in good health and CMV-seropositive.

This chain connects TRBV7-2 to TRBJ2-7; 9 nucleotides match TRBD1. Germline assignment: CDR1 SGHTA and CDR2 FQGNSA. This CDR3 is built from 13 residues. The V gene end was trimmed by 6 bases and the J gene end by 6 bases; junction bases not matched to a gene: 6. The CDR3 DNA reads as TGTGCCAGCAGAACAAGACAGGGGGGCGAGCAGTACTTC. Protein product: CASRTRQGGEQYF. Full variable domain (outside the CDR3, taken from reference TRBV7-2 and TRBJ2-7): GAGVSQSPSNKVTEKGKDVELRCDPISGHTALYWYRQSLGQGLEFLIYFQGNSAPDKSGLPSDRFSAERTGGSVSTLTIQRTQQEDSAVYLCASRTRQGGEQYFGPGTRLTVT.

This chain connects TRBV7-9 to TRBJ1-1; possible D gene TRBD1, 6 bases. Germline CDR1 reads SEHNR; CDR2 reads FQNEAQ (reference sequence). Between the trimmed V and J ends, which lost 7 bases and 4 bases, there was a span of 16 bases. The CDR3 spans 14 residues. The DNA for the CDR3 is TGTGCCAGCACCATAGGGGGGGGCGGCACTGAAGCTTTCTTT. Translation gives CASTIGGGGTEAFF. Full variable domain (remainder filled in from reference TRBV7-9 and TRBJ1-1): DTGVSQNPRHKITKRGQNVTFRCDPISEHNRLYWYRQTLGQGPEFLTYFQNEAQLEKSRLLSDRFSAERPKGSFSTLEIQRTEQGDSAMYLCASTIGGGGTEAFFGQGTRLTVV.

Here the CDR3 reads CAWRDRGIAEAFF. The DNA of the CDR3 is TGTGCCTGGAGAGACAGGGGGATCGCTGAAGCTTTCTTT. V and J are TRBV30 and TRBJ1-1; 9 bases are a match to TRBD1. Germline V lookup: CDR1 GTSNPN, CDR2 SVGIG (reference sequence). V dropped 3 bases and J dropped 6; count of bases not matched to a gene: 5. CDR3 length: 13 residues.

The chain uses TRBV19 and TRBJ2-2; possibly TRBD2 for D (5 bases). The ends were cut back, 7 bases at V and 2 bases at J, with 8 bases in the middle. CDR1 and CDR2 from the germline V gene are LNHDA and SQIVND (reference sequence). There are 13 residues in the CDR3. This CDR3 reads CASIRDNTGELFF. DNA of the CDR3: TGTGCCAGTATTCGGGATAACACCGGGGAGCTGTTTTTT.

A remark on this clone: At one boundary the junction diverges from the germline segment, which might be a read error. This rearrangement joins TRBV7-2 to TRBJ2-4; TRBD2 is a possible D gene (6 bases). The CDR3 length is 14 residues. Per germline, CDR1 SGHTA and CDR2 FQGNSA. The CDR3: CAGSFGGFQNIQYF. CDR3 DNA sequence: TGTGCCGGCAGCTTTGGAGGGTTTCAGAACATTCAGTACTTC.

The chain links TRBV28 to TRBJ2-1, with D uncertain. This CDR3 spans 12 amino acids. V shed 10 bases and J shed 10 bases, with 17 bases lying between them. Germline V gene data show CDR1 as MDHEN and CDR2 as SYDVKM. CDR3 loop: CATSQTYREQFF. The CDR3 nucleotides read TGTGCCACCTCCCAGACATACAGAGAGCAGTTCTTC.

The V gene is TRBV18, the J gene TRBJ2-5; TRBD2 might be the D (5 bases). The CDR3 has 14 amino acids. V lost 3 bases and J lost 4, with 12 bases in between. CDR1 is KGHSH, CDR2 LQKENI, per germline. Here the CDR3 reads CASSPEAPGETQYF. CDR3 DNA: TGTGCCAGCTCACCGGAGGCCCCGGGAGAGACCCAGTACTTC.

The rearrangement uses TRBV2 and TRBJ1-5; TRBD1 is a possible D gene (5 bases). Germline V gene data show CDR1 as SNHLY and CDR2 as FYNNEI. This CDR3 spans 14 amino acids. Trimming removed 2 bases from V and 5 bases from J, with 10 bases in between. CDR3 loop: CASSERLGHQPQHF. CDR3 DNA: TGTGCCAGCAGTGAACGGTTGGGGCATCAGCCCCAGCATTTT.

This chain joins TRBV9 and TRBJ2-5; the match to TRBD1 covers 9 bases. The germline CDR1 and CDR2 sequences are SGDLS and YYNGEE. Trimming at V came to 0 bases and at J to 1 base, leaving 4 bases not matched to a gene. This CDR3 spans 16 amino acids. Here the CDR3 DNA reads TGTGCCAGCAGCGTAGGAGTGGGACAGGGCCAAGAGACCCAGTACTTC. Translating gives CASSVGVGQGQETQYF.

To note about this clone: This sample also contains other DNA sequences that code for the same CDR3. The V gene is TRBV27, the J gene TRBJ1-1; 11 positions agree with TRBD1. With V trimmed by 6 bases and J by 4 bases, 1 base remained unmatched. From germline, CDR1 is MNHEY and CDR2 SMNVEV (reference sequence). The CDR3 covers 13 residues. As DNA, the CDR3 is TGTGCCAGCAGAGGGACAGGGGGCACTGAAGCTTTCTTT. Amino acids: CASRGTGGTEAFF.

The rearrangement uses TRBV11-3 and TRBJ1-1; TRBD1 matches 7 bases. From germline, CDR1 is SGHNT and CDR2 YENEEA. The CDR3 is made up of 15 amino acids. Losses at the gene ends were 1 base for V and 1 base for J; bases not matched to a gene: 3. CDR3 sequence: CASSLAGTANTEAFF. The CDR3, as DNA: TGTGCCAGCAGCTTAGCGGGGACAGCGAACACTGAAGCTTTCTTT.

This chain joins TRBV9 and TRBJ2-1; 9 bases are a match to TRBD2. The V gene end was trimmed by 2 bases and the J gene end by 4 bases; junction bases not matched to a gene: 4. This CDR3 region has 15 residues. CDR1 and CDR2 (germline): SGDLS, YYNGEE. The CDR3 DNA reads as TGTGCCAGCAGCGTGAGCGGGGGGTCGTACAATGAGCAGTTCTTC. Amino acid sequence: CASSVSGGSYNEQFF.

This clone was detected a few times. The chain carries TRBV2 and TRBJ2-3; TRBD2 matches 10 bases. The germline CDR1 and CDR2 sequences are SNHLY and FYNNEI. After removal of 7 bases from V and 2 bases from J, the junction contained 6 bases not matched to a gene. The CDR3 totals 15 residues. The CDR3 here is CASNRLAGITDTQYF. Here the CDR3 DNA reads TGTGCCAGCAACCGACTAGCGGGCATCACAGATACGCAGTATTTT.

The chain employs TRBV27 and TRBJ2-7; 10 bases fit TRBD1. V lost 2 bases, J lost 5 bases, and 6 bases stayed unmatched. The germline V gene has CDR1 MNHEY and CDR2 SMNVEV (reference sequence). The CDR3 is 15 residues long. The CDR3 bases are TGTGCCAGCAGTTTACCGGGACAGGGGAAACACGAGCAGTACTTC. Its translation: CASSLPGQGKHEQYF.

V and J are TRBV6-1 and TRBJ1-1, with 8 positions matching TRBD1. Germline CDR1 reads MNHNS; CDR2 reads SASEGT. The CDR3 has 14 amino acids. The J segment lost 4 bases and the V segment lost 4 bases, leaving 5 bases of the junction unmatched. This CDR3 reads CASSGGQGLTEAFF. The CDR3 coding sequence is TGTGCCAGCAGTGGCGGACAGGGACTCACTGAAGCTTTCTTT.

The chain couples TRBV5-1 to TRBJ1-2, with 10 bases fitting TRBD1. CDR1 and CDR2 (germline): SGHRS, YFSETQ. V shed 4 bases and J 6 bases; nucleotides not matched to a gene: 15. This CDR3 comprises 17 residues. CDR3 sequence (DNA): TGCGCCAGCAGCAACCGGGACAGGGGCTCGGGCTGGAATGGCTACACCTTC. Encoded protein: CASSNRDRGSGWNGYTF.

The J gene is TRBJ1-2, the V gene TRBV2; D unresolved. The CDR3 runs 13 residues. Trimming left V 1 base short and J 6 bases short, with 9 bases between. From germline, CDR1 is SNHLY and CDR2 FYNNEI. The CDR3 DNA reads TGTGCCAGCAGTGAAGATGAATTAGATGGCTACACCTTC. This codes for CASSEDELDGYTF. Full variable domain (missing parts from reference TRBV2 and TRBJ1-2): EPEVTQTPSHQVTQMGQEVILRCVPISNHLYFYWYRQILGQKVEFLVSFYNNEISEKSEIFDDQFSVERPDGSNFTLKIRSTKLEDSAMYFCASSEDELDGYTFGSGTRLTVV.

The chain has TRBV28 and TRBJ2-7, with TRBD1 matching over 8 bases. Unmatched junction bases numbered 5, after V lost 4 bases and J lost 3 bases. The CDR3 has 14 residues. The germline V gene has CDR1 MDHEN and CDR2 SYDVKM. The CDR3 region is CASSSPGQVYEQYF. CDR3 coding DNA: TGTGCCAGCAGTTCGCCGGGACAGGTCTACGAGCAGTACTTC.

The V gene is TRBV6-6, the J gene TRBJ2-3, with D perhaps matching TRBD2 (6 bases). The CDR3 is 16 residues long. Germline V lookup: CDR1 MNHNY, CDR2 SVGAGI (reference sequence). V lost 6 bases and J lost 4, with 20 bases in between. Written as DNA, the CDR3 is TGTGCCAGCAGCTCTTTGGGTGGGGGGAGCCCAGATACGCAGTATTTT. Amino acid sequence: CASSSLGGGSPDTQYF.

The table lists this clone with a count of one. The J gene is TRBJ1-5, the V gene TRBV7-2; 9 bases are a match to TRBD1. The V segment lost 3 bases and the J segment 6 bases; nucleotides outside the gene matches: 9. CDR3 length: 16 residues. Germline CDR1 reads SGHTA; CDR2 reads FQGNSA. CDR3 DNA: TGTGCCAGCAGCTTTTCCCCACAGGGGGCTGGTCAGCCCCAGCATTTT. The encoded protein is CASSFSPQGAGQPQHF.

The rearrangement joins TRBV9 to TRBJ1-3; TRBD1 is a possible D gene (5 bases). CDR3 length: 18 residues. Germline values: CDR1 SGDLS, CDR2 YYNGEE. The V and J ends lost 0 bases and 0 bases respectively, with 16 bases between them. The CDR3: CASSVGLPTTVSGNTIYF. CDR3 DNA: TGTGCCAGCAGCGTAGGCCTACCCACGACAGTCTCTGGAAACACCATATATTTT.

This clone came up a few times. The chain joins TRBV5-6 to TRBJ2-7, with 9 bases aligning to TRBD1. The V gene end was trimmed by 0 bases and the J gene end by 9 bases; junction bases not matched to a gene: 10. Germline assignment: CDR1 SGHDT and CDR2 YYEEEE. The CDR3 loop spans 15 amino acids. The CDR3 bases are TGTGCCAGCAGCTTGGCCGGGACAGGGCCACTTATGCAGTACTTC. Its translation is CASSLAGTGPLMQYF.

The chain couples TRBV7-9 to TRBJ2-2; the match to TRBD2 covers 8 bases. This CDR3 has 15 amino acids. Germline V lookup: CDR1 SEHNR, CDR2 FQNEAQ (reference sequence). V shed 5 bases, J shed 4 bases, and the junction held 6 bases outside the gene matches. The DNA of the CDR3 is TGTGCCAGCAGCACATCCGCGGGGGGCACCGGGGAGCTGTTTTTT. Protein product: CASSTSAGGTGELFF. Supplemented by reference TRBV7-9 and TRBJ2-2, the full variable domain reads DTGVSQNPRHKITKRGQNVTFRCDPISEHNRLYWYRQTLGQGPEFLTYFQNEAQLEKSRLLSDRFSAERPKGSFSTLEIQRTEQGDSAMYLCASSTSAGGTGELFFGEGSRLTVL.

The chain couples TRBV6-5 to TRBJ2-1; D is perhaps TRBD2 (5 bases). V dropped 6 bases and J dropped 9 bases, with 18 bases sitting between them. The germline gives CDR1 MNHEY, CDR2 SVGAGI. This CDR3 has 14 amino acids. CDR3 amino acids: CASRQTRLAGEQFF. Here the CDR3 DNA reads TGTGCCAGCAGACAAACGAGGCTAGCTGGTGAGCAGTTCTTC.

The rearrangement joins TRBV5-5 to TRBJ1-6; no reliable D call. Trimming pared 3 bases from V and 4 bases from J, leaving 8 bases between. Germline values: CDR1 SGHKS, CDR2 YYEKEE (reference sequence). The CDR3 loop spans 14 amino acids. The CDR3 is CASSSGLYNSPLHF. The CDR3 DNA reads TGTGCCAGCAGCTCCGGACTGTATAATTCACCCCTCCACTTT.

This sequence joins TRBV7-2 and TRBJ2-3; 14 positions match TRBD2. The CDR3 extends over 16 amino acids. V dropped 5 bases and J dropped 6; count of bases not matched to a gene: 7. Germline CDR1 reads SGHTA; CDR2 reads FQGNSA. CDR3 sequence: CASSLGLAGGRDTQYF. CDR3 sequence (DNA): TGTGCCAGCAGCCTCGGACTAGCGGGGGGCAGGGATACGCAGTATTTT. The variable domain in full, with the rest retrieved from reference TRBV7-2 and TRBJ2-3, is GAGVSQSPSNKVTEKGKDVELRCDPISGHTALYWYRQSLGQGLEFLIYFQGNSAPDKSGLPSDRFSAERTGGSVSTLTIQRTQQEDSAVYLCASSLGLAGGRDTQYFGPGTRLTVL.

The chain has TRBV4-2 and TRBJ1-5, with D tentatively TRBD1 (5 bases). Germline CDR1 is LGHNA and CDR2 is YNFKEQ. This CDR3 contains 16 residues. Trimming stripped 1 base from V and 1 base from J, with 11 bases between. The DNA for the CDR3 is TGTGCCAGCAGCCAAGGGAGGGGAGGGAGCAATCAGCCCCAGCATTTT. This translates into CASSQGRGGSNQPQHF.

The V call is TRBV6-5, the J call TRBJ1-6, with a weak D call TRBD1 (6 bases). Trimming stripped 6 bases from V and 11 bases from J, with 20 bases between. Germline CDR1 is MNHEY and CDR2 is SVGAGI. The length of the CDR3 is 15 residues. The CDR3 DNA is TGTGCCAGCAGCCAGGGGACGGAGAGGGTAACACCCCTCCACTTT. It translates to CASSQGTERVTPLHF.

V usage is TRBV15 and J usage is TRBJ2-4, with 9 nucleotides matching TRBD2. Germline CDR1 reads LNHNV; CDR2 reads YYDKDF (reference sequence). The V segment lost 7 bases and the J segment 3 bases; nucleotides outside the gene matches: 10. There are 16 residues in the CDR3. The CDR3 sequence: CATTPRAGGNKNIQYF. The CDR3 DNA is TGTGCCACCACCCCGCGGGCGGGGGGGAACAAAAACATTCAGTACTTC.

The chain joins TRBV9 to TRBJ1-2, with 8 bases matching TRBD1. The junction had 12 bases not matched to a gene; V was cut back by 3 bases and J by 2 bases. The germline gives CDR1 SGDLS, CDR2 YYNGEE. The CDR3 sequence is 17 residues long. In DNA form, the CDR3 reads TGTGCCAGCAGCGCACTCAGGGGGGCAGGGGGCAACTATGGCTACACCTTC. As protein: CASSALRGAGGNYGYTF.

The V call is TRBV19, the J call TRBJ1-4; 8 bases are a match to TRBD1. Germline CDR1 LNHDA, CDR2 SQIVND (reference sequence). This CDR3 contains 17 residues. Losses at the gene ends were 5 bases for V and 0 bases for J; bases not matched to a gene: 8. DNA of the CDR3: TGTGCCAGTAGTCCCTGGGACAGGAGTGCAACTAATGAAAAACTGTTTTTT. This gives the protein CASSPWDRSATNEKLFF.